The 18 T cell receptor beta chains reported below all come from one sample, sequenced in a study of T-cell memory formation after mild COVID-19. Using its own MiXCR run on the 5' RACE reads, TCRdb lists one record per CDR3 protein. The sample yields approximately 400,000 distinct CDR3 sequences, approximately 24% seen once. Sequenced sample: PBMCs or a T cell subset sorted from them (not recorded which). The source of these receptors is an adult woman who had mild COVID-19 (a few samples of this study predate the infection). Cell type and time point are not known.

In this sample, this clonotype turned up a few times. The gene calls are TRBV20-1 and TRBJ2-7; D gene ambiguous. Germline V gives CDR1 DFQATT, CDR2 SNEGSKA (reference sequence). V shed 1 base and J shed 0 bases, with 7 bases lying between them. The CDR3 extends over 13 amino acids. The CDR3 DNA reads TGCAGTGCTAGAGTTACGGGCTCCTACGAGCAGTACTTC. Translated, it gives CSARVTGSYEQYF.

This clonotype was seen a few times. The chain employs TRBV12-3 or TRBV12-4 and TRBJ2-1; D is possibly TRBD1 or TRBD2 (5 bases each). Trimming stripped 0 bases from V and 13 bases from J, with 13 bases between. This CDR3 has 13 residues. The CDR3 region is CASSLAGDEKQFF. Written as DNA, the CDR3 is TGTGCCAGCAGTTTAGCGGGGGACGAAAAACAGTTCTTC.

The chain employs TRBV2 and TRBJ1-1; 9 nucleotides align to TRBD1. Losses at the gene ends were 8 bases for V and 5 bases for J; bases not matched to a gene: 6. This CDR3 is built from 13 residues. Looked up from germline, CDR1 is SNHLY and CDR2 is FYNNEI. The CDR3 protein is CASWDRVRTEAFF. CDR3 nucleotide sequence: TGTGCCAGCTGGGACAGGGTGAGAACTGAAGCTTTCTTT.

This clonotype was counted once. This rearrangement joins TRBV14 to TRBJ2-7, with D possibly being TRBD2 (6 bases). From germline, CDR1 is SGHDN and CDR2 FVKESK. This CDR3 comprises 14 residues. V was pared by 11 bases and J by 3 bases, with 20 bases between. CDR3 loop: CAGSGWDPNYEQYF. DNA for the CDR3: TGTGCCGGTAGCGGTTGGGACCCCAACTACGAGCAGTACTTC.

This chain joins TRBV3-1 and TRBJ2-1, with D perhaps TRBD2 (5 bases). The CDR3 contains 13 residues. Trimming cost V 4 bases and J 10 bases, with 14 bases left between them. CDR1 and CDR2 from the germline V gene are LGHDT and YNNKEL (reference sequence). The DNA for the CDR3 is TGTGCCAGCAGCCCTCGGCGCGTAGCGGAGCAGTTCTTC. Its protein product is CASSPRRVAEQFF.

This clonotype turned up a few times. The chain carries TRBV6-5 and TRBJ1-1; D remains ambiguous. This CDR3 has 17 residues. With 6 bases removed from V and 4 bases from J, the gap between germline ends came to 24 bases. Germline values: CDR1 MNHEY, CDR2 SVGAGI. The CDR3 loop is CASSPSRRTGGSTEAFF. The CDR3 nucleotides are TGTGCCAGCAGCCCATCCCGCCGGACGGGTGGAAGCACTGAAGCTTTCTTT.

There are many counts of this clonotype. V gene TRBV7-9 combines with J gene TRBJ2-5, with a possible D match to TRBD2 (6 bases). CDR1 is SEHNR and CDR2 is FQNEAQ in the germline V gene (reference sequence). The CDR3 contains 10 residues. Deletions cut 9 bases from V and 5 bases from J, with 7 bases between. The CDR3 loop is CASGGETQYF. The CDR3 bases are TGTGCCAGTGGGGGGGAGACCCAGTACTTC.

In its sample, this clonotype was seen many times. The chain has TRBV7-9 and TRBJ2-5; D is ambiguous. The V end was cut by 5 bases, the J end by 5 bases, with 15 bases between. The V gene's germline CDR1 is SEHNR and CDR2 FQNEAQ (reference sequence). The CDR3 is made up of 14 amino acids. The CDR3, as DNA: TGTGCCAGCAGCCCCCCCATGCAACGGGAGACCCAGTACTTC. Translated: CASSPPMQRETQYF.

This clonotype was detected only a few times. The J gene is TRBJ2-2, the V gene TRBV2; TRBD2 aligns across 10 bases. V shed 7 bases and J 1 base; nucleotides not matched to a gene: 6. Germline V CDR1 and CDR2: SNHLY, FYNNEI. The CDR3 runs 16 residues. CDR3 loop: CASKGSGGMNTGELFF. In nucleotides, the CDR3 is TGTGCCAGCAAGGGTAGCGGGGGGATGAACACCGGGGAGCTGTTTTTT.

The genes are TRBV6-5 and TRBJ2-7; D is unresolved. The ends were cut back, 10 bases at V and 3 bases at J, with 16 bases in the middle. Germline values: CDR1 MNHEY, CDR2 SVGAGI. The CDR3 totals 13 residues. The DNA for the CDR3 is TGTGCCACCTCCCCGACGGCTCGCTACGAGCAGTACTTC. Translated: CATSPTARYEQYF.

This chain connects TRBV6-5 to TRBJ1-6; tentative D call: TRBD1 (5 bases). Trimming cost V 6 bases and J 4 bases, with 10 bases left between them. The CDR3 runs to 14 residues. Per the germline V gene, CDR1 is MNHEY and CDR2 is SVGAGI. CDR3 in DNA: TGTGCCAGCAGGGGCGACAGATATAATTCACCCCTCCACTTT. Protein sequence: CASRGDRYNSPLHF.

This sequence joins TRBV6-2 or TRBV6-3 and TRBJ1-1; no firm D call. Trimming cost V 0 bases and J 4 bases, with 9 bases left between them. CDR1 and CDR2 from the germline V gene are MNHEY and SVGEGT. CDR3 length equals 14 residues. CDR3 DNA: TGTGCCAGCAGTTACTCGGCAGGAGCCACTGAAGCTTTCTTT. Amino acid sequence: CASSYSAGATEAFF.

This clonotype appeared a few times. The chain employs TRBV7-6 and TRBJ1-5, with unresolved D. Germline values: CDR1 SGHVS, CDR2 FNYEAQ. V lost 1 base and J lost 5, with 9 bases in between. CDR3 length equals 14 residues. The CDR3 spells CASSLEEEDQPQHF. The CDR3 DNA reads TGTGCCAGCAGCTTAGAGGAGGAGGATCAGCCCCAGCATTTT.

The chain links TRBV12-3 or TRBV12-4 to TRBJ1-3; D uncertain. V lost 10 bases to trimming and J lost 4 bases, with 14 bases between them. The CDR3 contains 13 residues. For the CDR3, the DNA is TGTGCCAACCGGGCGGGCGGGGGAAACACCATATATTTT. The encoded protein is CANRAGGGNTIYF.

The V call is TRBV19, the J call TRBJ2-3; 10 bases match TRBD1. Looked up from germline, CDR1 is LNHDA and CDR2 is SQIVND (reference sequence). V lost 0 bases and J lost 2; bases outside the gene matches: 2. CDR3 length: 16 amino acids. The CDR3 nucleotides read TGTGCCAGTAGTATAGAGGGACAGGGGATCACAGATACGCAGTATTTT. Translated: CASSIEGQGITDTQYF. Full variable domain (rest looked up from reference TRBV19 and TRBJ2-3): DGGITQSPKYLFRKEGQNVTLSCEQNLNHDAMYWYRQDPGQGLRLIYYSQIVNDFQKGDIAEGYSVSREKKESFPLTVTSAQKNPTAFYLCASSIEGQGITDTQYFGPGTRLTVL.

The chain joins TRBV5-1 to TRBJ2-3; D may correspond to TRBD1 or TRBD2 (6 bases each). This CDR3 region has 16 residues. Germline CDR1 is SGHRS and CDR2 is YFSETQ. Trimming removed 4 bases at V and 2 bases at J, with 17 bases between. Here the CDR3 reads CASSPPGGTPTDTQYF. CDR3 sequence (DNA): TGCGCCAGCAGCCCCCCCGGCGGGACACCCACAGATACGCAGTATTTT.

This clonotype was picked up a small number of times. The chain carries TRBV2 and TRBJ1-2; 8 nucleotides align to TRBD1. This CDR3 comprises 13 residues. The V segment lost 5 bases and the J segment 6 bases; nucleotides outside the gene matches: 5. Germline CDR1 SNHLY, CDR2 FYNNEI. In DNA, the CDR3 is TGTGCCAGCAGTTTACAGGGGGGGAATGGCTACACCTTC. Translated: CASSLQGGNGYTF.

This clonotype was observed a few times. The genes are TRBV7-8 and TRBJ2-7; 11 positions agree with TRBD1. The CDR3 runs 16 residues. After removal of 5 bases from V and 3 bases from J, the junction contained 9 bases not matched to a gene. Germline-derived CDR1 and CDR2 are SGHVS and FQNEAQ. CDR3 region: CASSPGTGGFVYEQYF. The CDR3 DNA reads TGTGCCAGCAGCCCTGGGACAGGGGGATTTGTCTACGAGCAGTACTTC.